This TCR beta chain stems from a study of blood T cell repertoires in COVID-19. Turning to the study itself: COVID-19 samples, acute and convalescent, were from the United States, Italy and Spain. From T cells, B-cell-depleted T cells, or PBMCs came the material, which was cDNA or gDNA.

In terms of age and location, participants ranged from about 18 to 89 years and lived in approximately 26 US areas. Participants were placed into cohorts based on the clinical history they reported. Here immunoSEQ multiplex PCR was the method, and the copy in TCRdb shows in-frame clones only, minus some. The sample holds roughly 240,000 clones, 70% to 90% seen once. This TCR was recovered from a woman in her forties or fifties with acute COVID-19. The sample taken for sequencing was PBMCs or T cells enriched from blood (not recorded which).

CDR3 sequence reads: CASSYSSTHQETQYF. CDR3 DNA sequence: TGTGCCAGCAGTTACTCTTCGACACACCAAGAGACCCAGTACTTC. The rearrangement joins TRBV6-2 or TRBV6-3 to TRBJ2-5; no reliable D call. Trimming shortened V by 0 bases and J by 0 bases, and 8 bases separated the two germline ends. CDR3 length: 15 residues. Germline CDR1 reads MNHEY; CDR2 reads SVGEGT.